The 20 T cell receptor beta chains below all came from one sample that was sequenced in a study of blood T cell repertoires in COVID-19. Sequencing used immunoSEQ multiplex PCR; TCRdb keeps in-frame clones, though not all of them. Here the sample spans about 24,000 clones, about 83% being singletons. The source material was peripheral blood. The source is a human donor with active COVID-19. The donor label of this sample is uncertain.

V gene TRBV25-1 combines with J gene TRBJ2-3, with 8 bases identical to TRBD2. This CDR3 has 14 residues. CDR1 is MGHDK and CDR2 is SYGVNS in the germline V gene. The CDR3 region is CAASGSQGPDTQYF. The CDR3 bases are TGTGCGGCCAGCGGGAGTCAGGGGCCAGATACGCAGTATTTT.

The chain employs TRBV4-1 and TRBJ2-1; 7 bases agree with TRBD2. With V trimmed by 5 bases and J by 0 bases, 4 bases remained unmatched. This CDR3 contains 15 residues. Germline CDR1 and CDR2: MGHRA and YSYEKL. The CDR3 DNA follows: TGCGCCAGCAGCAAGCCTAGCGGCTCCTACAATGAGCAGTTCTTC. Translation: CASSKPSGSYNEQFF.

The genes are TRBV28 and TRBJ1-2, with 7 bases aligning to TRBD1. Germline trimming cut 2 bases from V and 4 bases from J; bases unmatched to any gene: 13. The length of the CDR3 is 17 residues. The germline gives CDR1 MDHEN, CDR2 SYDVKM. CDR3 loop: CASSLPLYRRDSYGYTF. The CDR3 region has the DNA TGTGCCAGCAGTTTACCCTTATATAGGAGGGACAGCTATGGCTACACCTTC.

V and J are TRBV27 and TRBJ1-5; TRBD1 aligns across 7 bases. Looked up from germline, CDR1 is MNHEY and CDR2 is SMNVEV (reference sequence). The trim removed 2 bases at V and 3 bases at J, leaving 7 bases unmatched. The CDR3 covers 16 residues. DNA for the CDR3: TGTGCCAGCAGTTTAAAAGTACAGGGGTCCAATCAGCCCCAGCATTTT. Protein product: CASSLKVQGSNQPQHF.

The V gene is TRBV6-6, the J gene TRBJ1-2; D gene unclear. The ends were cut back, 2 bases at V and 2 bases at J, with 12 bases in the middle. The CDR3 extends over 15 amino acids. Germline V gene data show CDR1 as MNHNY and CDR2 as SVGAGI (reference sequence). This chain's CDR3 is CASSYGLRANYGYTF. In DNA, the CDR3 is TGTGCCAGCAGTTACGGGCTGAGGGCGAACTATGGCTACACCTTC.

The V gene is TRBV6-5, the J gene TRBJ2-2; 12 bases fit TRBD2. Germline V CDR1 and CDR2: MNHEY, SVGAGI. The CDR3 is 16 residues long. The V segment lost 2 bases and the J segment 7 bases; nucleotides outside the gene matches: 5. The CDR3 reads CASSYLAGGPGGELFF. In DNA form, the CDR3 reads TGTGCCAGCAGTTACCTAGCGGGAGGGCCAGGCGGGGAGCTGTTTTTT.

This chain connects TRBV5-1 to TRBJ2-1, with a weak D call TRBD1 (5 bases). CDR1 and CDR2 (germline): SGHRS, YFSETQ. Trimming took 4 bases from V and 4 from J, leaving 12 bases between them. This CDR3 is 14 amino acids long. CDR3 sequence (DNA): TGCGCCAGCAGCGAACCCGACAGTTACAATGAGCAGTTCTTC. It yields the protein CASSEPDSYNEQFF.

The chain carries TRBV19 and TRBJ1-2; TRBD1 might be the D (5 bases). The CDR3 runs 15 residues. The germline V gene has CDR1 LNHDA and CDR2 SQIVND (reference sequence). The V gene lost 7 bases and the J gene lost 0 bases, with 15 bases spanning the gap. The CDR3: CASNNVGAANYGYTF. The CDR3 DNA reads TGTGCCAGTAATAATGTAGGGGCGGCTAACTATGGCTACACCTTC.

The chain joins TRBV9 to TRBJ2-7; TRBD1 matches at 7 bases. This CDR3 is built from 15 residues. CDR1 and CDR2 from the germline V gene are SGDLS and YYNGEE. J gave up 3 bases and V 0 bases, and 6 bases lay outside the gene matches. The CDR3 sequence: CASSVAGTAVYEQYF. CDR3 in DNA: TGTGCCAGCAGCGTAGCGGGGACAGCGGTCTACGAGCAGTACTTC.

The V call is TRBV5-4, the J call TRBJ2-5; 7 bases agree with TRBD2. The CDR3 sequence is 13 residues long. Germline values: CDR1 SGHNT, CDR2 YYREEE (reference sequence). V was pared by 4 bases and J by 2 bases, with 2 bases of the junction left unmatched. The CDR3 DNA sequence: TGTGCCAGCAGCCCCGGGGGGCAAGAGACCCAGTACTTC. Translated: CASSPGGQETQYF. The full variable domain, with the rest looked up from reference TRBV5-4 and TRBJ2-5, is ETGVTQSPTHLIKTRGQQVTLRCSSQSGHNTVSWYQQALGQGPQFIFQYYREEENGRGNFPPRFSGLQFPNYSSELNVNALELDDSALYLCASSPGGQETQYFGPGTRLLVL.

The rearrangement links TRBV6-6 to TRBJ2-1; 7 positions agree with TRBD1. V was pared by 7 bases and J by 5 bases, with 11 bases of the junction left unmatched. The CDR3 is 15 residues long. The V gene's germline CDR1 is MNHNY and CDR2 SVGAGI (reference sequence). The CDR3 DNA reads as TGTGCCAGCAATAGTAAGACCGGGACAGACAATGAGCAGTTCTTC. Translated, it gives CASNSKTGTDNEQFF.

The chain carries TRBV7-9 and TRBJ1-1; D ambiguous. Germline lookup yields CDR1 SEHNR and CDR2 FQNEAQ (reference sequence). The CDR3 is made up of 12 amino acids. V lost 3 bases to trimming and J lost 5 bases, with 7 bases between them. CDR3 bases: TGTGCCAGCAGCTTTTCGGAGACTGAAGCTTTCTTT. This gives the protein CASSFSETEAFF. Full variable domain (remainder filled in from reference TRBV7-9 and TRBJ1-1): DTGVSQNPRHKITKRGQNVTFRCDPISEHNRLYWYRQTLGQGPEFLTYFQNEAQLEKSRLLSDRFSAERPKGSFSTLEIQRTEQGDSAMYLCASSFSETEAFFGQGTRLTVV.

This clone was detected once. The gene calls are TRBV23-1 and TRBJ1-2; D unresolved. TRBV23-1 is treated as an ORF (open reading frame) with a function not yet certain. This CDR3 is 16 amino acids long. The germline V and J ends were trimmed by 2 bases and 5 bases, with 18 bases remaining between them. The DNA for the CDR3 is TGCGCCAGCAGTCAACGTGTTTTTCCGGGGAGATATGGCTACACCTTC. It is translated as CASSQRVFPGRYGYTF.

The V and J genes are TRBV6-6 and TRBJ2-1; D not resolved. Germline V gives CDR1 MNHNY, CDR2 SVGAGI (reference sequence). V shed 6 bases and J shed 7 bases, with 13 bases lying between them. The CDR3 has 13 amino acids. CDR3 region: CASSRGAVNEQFF. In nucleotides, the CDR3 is TGTGCCAGCAGCCGCGGAGCTGTGAATGAGCAGTTCTTC.

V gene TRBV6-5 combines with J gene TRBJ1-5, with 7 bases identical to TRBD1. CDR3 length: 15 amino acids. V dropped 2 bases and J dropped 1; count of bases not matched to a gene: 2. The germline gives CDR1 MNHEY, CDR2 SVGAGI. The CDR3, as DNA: TGTGCCAGCAGTTACCAACAGGGGAGCAATCAGCCCCAGCATTTT. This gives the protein CASSYQQGSNQPQHF.

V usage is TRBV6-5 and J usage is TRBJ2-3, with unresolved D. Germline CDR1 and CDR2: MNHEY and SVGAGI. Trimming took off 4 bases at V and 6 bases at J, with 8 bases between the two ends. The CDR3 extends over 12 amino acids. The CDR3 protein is CASSSFSDTQYF. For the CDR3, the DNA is TGTGCCAGCAGTTCTTTCTCCGATACGCAGTATTTT.

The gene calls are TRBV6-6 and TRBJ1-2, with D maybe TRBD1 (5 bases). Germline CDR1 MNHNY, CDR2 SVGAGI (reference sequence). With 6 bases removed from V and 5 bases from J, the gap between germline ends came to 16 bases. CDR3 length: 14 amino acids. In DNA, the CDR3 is TGTGCCAGCAGGGAGATTGGACGGACATATGGCTACACCTTC. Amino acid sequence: CASREIGRTYGYTF.

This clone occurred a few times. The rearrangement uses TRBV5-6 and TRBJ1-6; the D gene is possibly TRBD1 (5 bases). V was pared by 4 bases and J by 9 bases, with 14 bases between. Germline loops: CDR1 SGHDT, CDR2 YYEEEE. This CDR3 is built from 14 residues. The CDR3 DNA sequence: TGTGCCAGCAGCCGCATGGGGGAGGGTTCACCCCTCCACTTT. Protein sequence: CASSRMGEGSPLHF.

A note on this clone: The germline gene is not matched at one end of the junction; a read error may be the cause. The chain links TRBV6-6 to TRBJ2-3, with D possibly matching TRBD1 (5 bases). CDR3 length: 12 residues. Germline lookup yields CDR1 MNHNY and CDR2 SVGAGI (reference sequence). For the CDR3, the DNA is TGTGCCAGCAGCCCTGACAGACGCCGTCGCCATTTT. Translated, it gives CASSPDRRRRHF.

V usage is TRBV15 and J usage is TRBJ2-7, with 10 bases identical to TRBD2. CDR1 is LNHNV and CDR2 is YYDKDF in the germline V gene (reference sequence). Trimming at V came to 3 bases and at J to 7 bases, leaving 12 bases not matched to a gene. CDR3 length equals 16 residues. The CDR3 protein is CATSRDIAGGSREQYF. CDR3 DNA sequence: TGTGCCACCAGCAGGGACATAGCGGGGGGATCGCGAGAGCAGTACTTC. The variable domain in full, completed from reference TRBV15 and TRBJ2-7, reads DAMVIQNPRYQVTQFGKPVTLSCSQTLNHNVMYWYQQKSSQAPKLLFHYYDKDFNNEADTPDNFQSRRPNTSFCFLDIRSPGLGDTAMYLCATSRDIAGGSREQYFGPGTRLTVT.